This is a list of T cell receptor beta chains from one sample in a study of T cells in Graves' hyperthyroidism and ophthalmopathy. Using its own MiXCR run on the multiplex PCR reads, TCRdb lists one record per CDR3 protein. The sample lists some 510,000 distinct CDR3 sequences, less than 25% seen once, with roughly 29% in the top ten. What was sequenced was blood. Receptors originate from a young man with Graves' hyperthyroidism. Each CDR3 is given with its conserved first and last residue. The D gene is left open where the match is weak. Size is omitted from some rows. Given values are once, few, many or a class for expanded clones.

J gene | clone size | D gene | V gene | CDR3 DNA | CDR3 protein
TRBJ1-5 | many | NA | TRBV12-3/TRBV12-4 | TGTGCCAGCAGTTTAAGGGACAGCAATCAGCCCCAGCATTTT | CASSLRDSNQPQHF
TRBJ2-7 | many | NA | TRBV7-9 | TGTGCCAGCAGCCAAGGACAGTACCTGGAGCAGTACTTC | CASSQGQYLEQYF
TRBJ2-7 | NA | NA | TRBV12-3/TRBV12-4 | TGTGCCAGCAGTTTCCGCCAGGGCCACGAGCAGTACTTC | CASSFRQGHEQYF
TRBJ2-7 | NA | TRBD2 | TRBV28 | TGTGCCACGGGATCAAGAAGCGGGGGCCCTCTCTACGAGCAGTACTTC | CATGSRSGGPLYEQYF
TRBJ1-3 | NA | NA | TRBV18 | TGTGCCAGCTCACCGCGTAAAGACACCATATATTTT | CASSPRKDTIYF
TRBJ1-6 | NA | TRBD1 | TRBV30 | TGTGCCTGGAACAGGGGCAATTCACCCCTCCACTTT | CAWNRGNSPLHF
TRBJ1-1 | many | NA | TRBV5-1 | TGCGCCAGCAGGGTCCGGGGCCGAAACACTGAAGCTTTCTTT | CASRVRGRNTEAFF
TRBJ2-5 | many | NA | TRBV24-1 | TGTGCCACCAGGGGGGGAGGAGAGACCCAGTACTTC | CATRGGGETQYF
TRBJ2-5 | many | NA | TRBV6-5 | TGTGCCAGCAGTCCCCTGGGGTTGGAGACCCAGTACTTC | CASSPLGLETQYF
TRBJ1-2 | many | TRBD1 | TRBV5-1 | TGCGCCAGCAGCCTGGAAGGGGGCCTGGTAAATGGCTACACCTTC | CASSLEGGLVNGYTF
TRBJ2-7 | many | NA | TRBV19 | TGTGCCACCTCCCCGGGACATAACTACGAGCAGTACTTC | CATSPGHNYEQYF
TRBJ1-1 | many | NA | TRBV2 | TGTGCCAGCAGTGAGGAAGGGGGGGACACTGAAGCTTTCTTT | CASSEEGGDTEAFF
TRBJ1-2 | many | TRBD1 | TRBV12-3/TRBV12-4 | TGTGCCAGCAGCCTACAGGGGGATGCTGGCTACACCTTC | CASSLQGDAGYTF
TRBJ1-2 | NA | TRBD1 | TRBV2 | TGTGCCAGCAGGAGGACCCGGGACAGTCCCTATAACTATGGCTACACCTTC | CASRRTRDSPYNYGYTF
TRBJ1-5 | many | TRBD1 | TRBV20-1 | TGCAGTGCTAGGGGGACAAACAGGGGGGATCAGCCCCAGCATTTT | CSARGTNRGDQPQHF
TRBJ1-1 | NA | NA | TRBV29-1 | TGCAGCGTTGGAGGGATGAACACTGAAGCTTTCTTT | CSVGGMNTEAFF
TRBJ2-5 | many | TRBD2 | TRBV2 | TGTGCCGGTTCGGGGGGCCAAGAGACCCAGTACTTC | CAGSGGQETQYF
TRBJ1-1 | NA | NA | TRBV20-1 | TGCAGTGCTAGTACAGTCCCCAACACTGAAGCTTTCTTT | CSASTVPNTEAFF
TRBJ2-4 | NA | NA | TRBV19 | TGTGCCAGTAGATCTCGGCAGAGAGCCAAAAACATTCAGTACTTC | CASRSRQRAKNIQYF
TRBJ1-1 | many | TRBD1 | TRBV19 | TGTGCCACAAAGACAGGGAGCACTGAAGCTTTCTTT | CATKTGSTEAFF
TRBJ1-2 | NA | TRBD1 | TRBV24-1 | TGTGCCACCAGTGATTCGGGACAGGGGGCTCAATACTATGGCTACACCTTC | CATSDSGQGAQYYGYTF
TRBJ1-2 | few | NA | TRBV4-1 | TGCGCCAGCAGCCAAGGCGGCAGTCCCGCTGGCTACACCTTC | CASSQGGSPAGYTF
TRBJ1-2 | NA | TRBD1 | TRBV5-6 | TGTGCCAGCAGCCCCGGGACAGGGGGTAACTATGGCTACACCTTC | CASSPGTGGNYGYTF
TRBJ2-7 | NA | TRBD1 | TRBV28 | TGTGCCAGCAGCCGACTCGGGACAGTATCCGAGCAGTACTTC | CASSRLGTVSEQYF
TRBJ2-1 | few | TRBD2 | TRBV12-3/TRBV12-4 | TGTGCCAGCACCCCCGCTAGCGGGGTATACAATGAGCAGTTCTTC | CASTPASGVYNEQFF
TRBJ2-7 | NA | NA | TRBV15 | TGTGCCACCAGGACAGGCCCTAGCTCCTACGAGCAGTACTTC | CATRTGPSSYEQYF
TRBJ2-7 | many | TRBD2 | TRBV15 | TGTGCCACCAGCCTCCAGGGAGGGTCCTACGAGCAGTACTTC | CATSLQGGSYEQYF
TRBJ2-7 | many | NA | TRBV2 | TGTGCCAGCAGTGAGGAGTCGGGCAGGGGAGGGAACGAGCAGTACTTC | CASSEESGRGGNEQYF
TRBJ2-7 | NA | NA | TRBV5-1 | TGCGCCAGCAGACCGGGCCTCAGGGCCTACTCCTACGAGCAGTACTTC | CASRPGLRAYSYEQYF
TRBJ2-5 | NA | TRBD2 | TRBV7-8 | TGTGCCAGCAGCTTTATCCCCCCAGGACTAGCGGGGGGGCGGGGGACCCAGTACTTC | CASSFIPPGLAGGRGTQYF
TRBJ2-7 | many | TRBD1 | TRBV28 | TGTGCCAGCACCTGGGAAGGGGGCCCCTACGAGCAGTACTTC | CASTWEGGPYEQYF
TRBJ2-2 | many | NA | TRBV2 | TGTGCCAGCAGTGAAGCGAGGCTGGCGAGGGCGGGGCTTGGGGACACCGGGGAGCTGTTTTTT | CASSEARLARAGLGDTGELFF
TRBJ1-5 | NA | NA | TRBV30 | TGTGCCTGGAGGGAACGTCATTTCGGTCAGCCCCAGCATTTT | CAWRERHFGQPQHF
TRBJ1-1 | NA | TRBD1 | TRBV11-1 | TGTGCCAGCAGCCCCGGACAGGGGGCAGCGAACACTGAAGCTTTCTTT | CASSPGQGAANTEAFF
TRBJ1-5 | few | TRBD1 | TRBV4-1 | TGCGCCAGCAGCCCCTGGACAGGGGGCCGGGGCAATCAGCCCCAGCATTTT | CASSPWTGGRGNQPQHF
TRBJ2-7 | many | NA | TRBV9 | TGTGCCAGCAGCGTAGGCGGGGATAGCTCCTACGAGCAGTACTTC | CASSVGGDSSYEQYF
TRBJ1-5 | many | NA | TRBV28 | TGTGCCAGCACTCTCGGAGCTAGCAATCAGCCCCAGCATTTT | CASTLGASNQPQHF
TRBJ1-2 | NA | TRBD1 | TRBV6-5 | TGTGCCAGCAGTTACGGGGACAGGGAAGGCTACACCTTC | CASSYGDREGYTF
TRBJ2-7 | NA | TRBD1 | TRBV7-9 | TGTGCCAGCAGCCCCCCCGACAGGGGGGTTCCCAGCGAGCAGTACTTC | CASSPPDRGVPSEQYF
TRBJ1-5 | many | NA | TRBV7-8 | TGTGCCAGCAGCTCGACGTCGAGGCAGCCCCAGCATTTT | CASSSTSRQPQHF
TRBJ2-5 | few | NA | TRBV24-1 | TGTGCCACCAGTGATTTACGGACCTCTGAAGAGACCCAGTACTTC | CATSDLRTSEETQYF
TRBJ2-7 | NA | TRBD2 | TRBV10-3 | TGTGCCATCAGCCACGGACTAGCGGGAGAAATGGGGGAGCAGTACTTC | CAISHGLAGEMGEQYF
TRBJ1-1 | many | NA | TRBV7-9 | TGTGCCAGCAGTCTCCGGTCCTCAAACACTGAAGCTTTCTTT | CASSLRSSNTEAFF
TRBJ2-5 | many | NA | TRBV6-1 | TGTGCCAGCAGCCCCGTCATGGGTCTTGGAGAGACCCAGTACTTC | CASSPVMGLGETQYF
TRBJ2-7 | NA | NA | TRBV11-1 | TGTGCCAGCAGCGACCGAAAACCAGATAGCTCCTACGAGCAGTACTTC | CASSDRKPDSSYEQYF
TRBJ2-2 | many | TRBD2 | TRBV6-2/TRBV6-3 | TGTGCCAGCAGCCGACTAGCGGGGTACACCGGGGAGCTGTTTTTT | CASSRLAGYTGELFF
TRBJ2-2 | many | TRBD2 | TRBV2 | TGTGCCAGCAGTGAAGATAGCGGGGGGGCCAACGGGGAGCTGTTTTTT | CASSEDSGGANGELFF
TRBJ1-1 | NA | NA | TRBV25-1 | TGTGCCAGCTGTGAATCGGGGGTAAACACTGAAGCTTTCTTT | CASCESGVNTEAFF
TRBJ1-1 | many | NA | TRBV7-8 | TGTGCCAGCAGGCCCGCGGCAGGGGTCGGCACTGAAGCTTTCTTT | CASRPAAGVGTEAFF
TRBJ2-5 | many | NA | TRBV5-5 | TGTGCCAGCAGCTTTGGCGGGGGCAAAGAGACCCAGTACTTC | CASSFGGGKETQYF
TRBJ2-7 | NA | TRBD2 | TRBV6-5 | TGTGCCAGCAGTTCTAGCGGGGGGGCCTATGGCTACGAGCAGTACTTC | CASSSSGGAYGYEQYF
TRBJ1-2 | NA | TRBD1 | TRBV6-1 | TGTGCCAGCGCGACGGACAGGCCCACTCTTGGCTACACCTTC | CASATDRPTLGYTF
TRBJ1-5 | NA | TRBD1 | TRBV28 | TGTGCCAGCAGTTTATTCGCTTGGACAGGGCAGGCGAGCAATCAGCCCCAGCATTTT | CASSLFAWTGQASNQPQHF
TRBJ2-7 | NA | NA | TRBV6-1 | TGTGCCAGCAGTCCGGGACCCCGCTCCTACGAGCAGTACTTC | CASSPGPRSYEQYF
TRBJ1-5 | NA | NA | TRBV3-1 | TGTGCCAGCAGCCAAGCACACAGTCCATATCAGCCCCAGCATTTT | CASSQAHSPYQPQHF